This T cell receptor (beta chain) derives from a study of CD8 T cells in ankylosing spondylitis. This clonotype was seen many times. Antigen: not known. TCRdb recomputed calls from the 5' RACE reads with MiXCR, one row per CDR3 protein. The repertoire holds 330,000 or so distinct CDR3 sequences, with roughly 8% as singletons. CDR1 is DFQATT and CDR2 is SNEGSKA in the germline V gene (reference sequence). Deletions cut 0 bases from V and 7 bases from J, with 21 bases between. The CDR3 contains 16 residues. Study-wide results and caveats: Seven or eight highly homologous variants made up a TCR beta motif, and this motif appeared characteristic of ankylosing spondylitis blood.

The TCR sequence derives from a male donor with ankylosing spondylitis. The chain combines TRBV20-1 with TRBJ2-5; D gene unclear. Sample: blood, either unsorted or a sorted T cell fraction (not recorded which). The chain's CDR3 is CSARDLVSVTRWTQYF. The CDR3, as DNA: TGCAGTGCTAGAGATTTAGTTTCGGTCACCCGGTGGACCCAGTACTTC.